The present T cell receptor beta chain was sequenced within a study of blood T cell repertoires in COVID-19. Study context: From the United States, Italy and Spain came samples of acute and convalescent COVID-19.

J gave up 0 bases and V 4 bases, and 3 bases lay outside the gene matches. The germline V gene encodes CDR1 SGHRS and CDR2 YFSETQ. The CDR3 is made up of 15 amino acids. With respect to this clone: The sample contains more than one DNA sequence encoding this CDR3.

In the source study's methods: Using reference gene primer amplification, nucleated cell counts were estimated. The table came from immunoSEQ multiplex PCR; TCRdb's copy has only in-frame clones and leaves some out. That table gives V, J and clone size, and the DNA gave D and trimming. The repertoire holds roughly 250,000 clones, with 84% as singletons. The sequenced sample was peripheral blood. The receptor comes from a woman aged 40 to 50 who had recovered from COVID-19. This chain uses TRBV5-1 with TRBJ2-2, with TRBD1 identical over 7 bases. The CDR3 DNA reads TGCGCCAGCAGCCTGGGACAGCCGAACACCGGGGAGCTGTTTTTT. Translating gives CASSLGQPNTGELFF. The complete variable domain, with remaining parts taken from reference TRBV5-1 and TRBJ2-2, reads KAGVTQTPRYLIKTRGQQVTLSCSPISGHRSVSWYQQTPGQGLQFLFEYFSETQRNKGNFPGRFSGRQFSNSRSEMNVSTLELGDSALYLCASSLGQPNTGELFFGEGSRLTVL.